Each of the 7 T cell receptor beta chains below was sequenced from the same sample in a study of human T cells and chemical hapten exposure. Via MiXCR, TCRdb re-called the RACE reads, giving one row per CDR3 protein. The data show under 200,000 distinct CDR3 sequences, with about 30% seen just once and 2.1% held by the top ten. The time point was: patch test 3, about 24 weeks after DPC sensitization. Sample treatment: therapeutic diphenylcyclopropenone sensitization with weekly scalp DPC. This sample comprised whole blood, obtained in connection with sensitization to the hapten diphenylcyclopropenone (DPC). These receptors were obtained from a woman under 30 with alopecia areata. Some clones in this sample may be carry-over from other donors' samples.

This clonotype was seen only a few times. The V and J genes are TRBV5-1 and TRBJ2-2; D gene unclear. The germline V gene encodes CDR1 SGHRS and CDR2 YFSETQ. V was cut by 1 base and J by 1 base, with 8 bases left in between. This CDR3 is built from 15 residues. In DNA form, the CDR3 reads TGCGCCAGCAGCTTGCTGGCCCTGAACACCGGGGAGCTGTTTTTT. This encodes CASSLLALNTGELFF.

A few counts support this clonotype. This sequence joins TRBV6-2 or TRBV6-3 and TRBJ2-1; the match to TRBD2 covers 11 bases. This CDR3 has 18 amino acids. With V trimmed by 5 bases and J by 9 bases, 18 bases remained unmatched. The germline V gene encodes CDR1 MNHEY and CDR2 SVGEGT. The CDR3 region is CASSPQLLAGGSQIEQFF. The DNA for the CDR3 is TGTGCCAGCAGTCCCCAACTCCTAGCGGGGGGCTCACAGATTGAGCAGTTCTTC.

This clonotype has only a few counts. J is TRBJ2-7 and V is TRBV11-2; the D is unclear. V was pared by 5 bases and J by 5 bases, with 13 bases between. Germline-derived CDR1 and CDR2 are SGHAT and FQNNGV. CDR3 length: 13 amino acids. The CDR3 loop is CASSGVLVNEQYF. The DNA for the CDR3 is TGTGCCAGCAGCGGGGTTCTCGTAAACGAGCAGTACTTC.

CDR3 sequence: CASSQVPSGTQGTQYF. The CDR3 DNA follows: TGTGCCAGCAGCCAAGTACCTAGCGGGACTCAGGGGACCCAGTACTTC. The V and J genes are TRBV7-2 and TRBJ2-5, with 9 bases aligning to TRBD2. Germline assignment: CDR1 SGHTA and CDR2 FQGNSA. The CDR3 runs 16 residues. V was clipped by 5 bases and J by 7 bases; unmatched bases: 14.

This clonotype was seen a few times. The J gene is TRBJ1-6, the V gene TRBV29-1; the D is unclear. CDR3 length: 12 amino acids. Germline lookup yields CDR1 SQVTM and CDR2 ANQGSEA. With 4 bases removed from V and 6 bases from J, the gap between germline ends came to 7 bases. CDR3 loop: CSVGEANSPLHF. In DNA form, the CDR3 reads TGCAGCGTTGGGGAGGCTAATTCACCCCTCCACTTT.

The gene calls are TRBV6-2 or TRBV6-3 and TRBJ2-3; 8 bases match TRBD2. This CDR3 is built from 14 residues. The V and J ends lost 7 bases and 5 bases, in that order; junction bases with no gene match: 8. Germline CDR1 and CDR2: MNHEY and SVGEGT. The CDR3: CASTGGAVGDTQYF. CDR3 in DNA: TGTGCCAGCACCGGGGGGGCTGTCGGAGATACGCAGTATTTT.

The CDR3 reads CASSQGEFNTEAFF. The CDR3 region has the DNA TGTGCCAGCAGTCAGGGGGAATTTAACACTGAAGCTTTCTTT. This chain uses TRBV2 with TRBJ1-1, with TRBD1 matching 7 bases. The CDR3 length is 14 residues. Germline assignment: CDR1 SNHLY and CDR2 FYNNEI. Trimming took 5 bases from V and 2 from J; bases not matched to a gene: 5.